This T cell receptor (beta chain) appears in the sequencing data of a study of OX40 agonist ivuxolimab in advanced cancers. Study outcomes and limitations: Patients with a partial response at 0.1-3.0 mg/kg had among the lowest clonal expansion.

In regard to this clone: No antigen is known for it.

The CDR3 is made up of 14 amino acids. Trimming took 1 base from V and 2 from J, leaving 5 bases between them. Germline lookup yields CDR1 KGHSH and CDR2 LQKENI. Here immunoSEQ multiplex PCR was the method, and the copy in TCRdb shows in-frame clones only, minus some. The sample contains about 110,000 clones, less than 95% of which appear only once. The J gene is TRBJ2-2, the V gene TRBV18; no clear D gene. The sequence was obtained from an adult with an advanced solid tumor such as melanoma, head and neck, liver or kidney cancer. The sequenced sample was CD4+ or CD8+ T cells sorted from blood, obtained in a trial of the OX40 agonist ivuxolimab. Here the CDR3 reads CASSPQRNTGELFF. The CDR3, as DNA: TGTGCCAGCTCACCACAAAGAAACACCGGGGAGCTGTTTTTT.